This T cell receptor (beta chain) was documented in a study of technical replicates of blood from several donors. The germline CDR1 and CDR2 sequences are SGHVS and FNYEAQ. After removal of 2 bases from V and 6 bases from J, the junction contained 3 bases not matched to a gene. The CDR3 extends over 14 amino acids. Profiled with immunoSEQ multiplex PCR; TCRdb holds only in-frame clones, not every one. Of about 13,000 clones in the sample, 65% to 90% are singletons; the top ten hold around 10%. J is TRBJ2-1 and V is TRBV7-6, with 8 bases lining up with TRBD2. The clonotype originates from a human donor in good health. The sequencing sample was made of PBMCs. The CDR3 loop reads CASSLSGSFNEQFF. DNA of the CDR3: TGTGCCAGCAGCTTAAGCGGGAGCTTCAATGAGCAGTTCTTC.